A selection of T cell receptor beta chains follows, all from one sample in a study of blood T cell repertoires in COVID-19. Data came from immunoSEQ multiplex PCR; TCRdb stores just in-frame clones and leaves some out. The sample records about 200,000 clones, roughly four fifths being singletons. The source material was PBMCs or T cells enriched from blood (not recorded which). The receptors come from a middle-aged man who had recovered from COVID-19. Both conserved end residues are part of each CDR3. D genes are given only for firm matches. Size values are once, few and many counts, or a class for expanded clones, and some rows have none.

d_call: NA; j_call: TRBJ2-3; clone_size: NA; v_call: TRBV28; cdr3_length: 17; cdr3_nt: TGTGCCAGCAGTTTAAGTGGTATGGGGCGGGGAGGAGATACGCAGTATTTT; cdr3_aa: CASSLSGMGRGGDTQYF
d_call: NA; j_call: TRBJ1-2; clone_size: once; v_call: TRBV11-1; cdr3_length: 15; cdr3_nt: TGTGCCAGCAGCCCAGACCCTTTTGGGGGCCCTGGCTACACCTTC; cdr3_aa: CASSPDPFGGPGYTF
d_call: NA; j_call: TRBJ2-7; clone_size: NA; v_call: TRBV4-3; cdr3_length: 15; cdr3_nt: TGCGCCAGCAGCCAGGAGCTCGCTTGGGGCGTTGAGCAGTACTTC; cdr3_aa: CASSQELAWGVEQYF
d_call: TRBD2; j_call: TRBJ2-7; clone_size: few; v_call: TRBV10-3; cdr3_length: 14; cdr3_nt: TGTGCCATCAGCGATAGCGGGGGGGCGCGAGAGCAGTACTTC; cdr3_aa: CAISDSGGAREQYF
d_call: TRBD1; j_call: TRBJ2-3; clone_size: NA; v_call: TRBV5-1; cdr3_length: 14; cdr3_nt: TGCGCCAGCAGCCTACCGACAGGGACAGATACGCAGTATTTT; cdr3_aa: CASSLPTGTDTQYF
d_call: TRBD1; j_call: TRBJ1-2; clone_size: NA; v_call: TRBV28; cdr3_length: 17; cdr3_nt: TGTGCCAGCAGTCCCCATGACGCACGGGACAGGGGGCATGGCTACACCTTC; cdr3_aa: CASSPHDARDRGHGYTF
d_call: NA; j_call: TRBJ1-1; clone_size: NA; v_call: TRBV18; cdr3_length: 14; cdr3_nt: TGTGCCAGCTCACCAGGGGCTTCGAACACTGAAGCTTTCTTT; cdr3_aa: CASSPGASNTEAFF
d_call: TRBD1; j_call: TRBJ1-4; clone_size: NA; v_call: TRBV2; cdr3_length: 15; cdr3_nt: TGTGCCAGCAGGCCGGACAGGGGGCTATCTGAAAAACTGTTTTTT; cdr3_aa: CASRPDRGLSEKLFF
d_call: NA; j_call: TRBJ1-1; clone_size: NA; v_call: TRBV11-2; cdr3_length: 15; cdr3_nt: TGTGCCAGCAGCTCGTCGGTGTTAATGAACACTGAAGCTTTCTTT; cdr3_aa: CASSSSVLMNTEAFF
d_call: NA; j_call: TRBJ1-1; clone_size: NA; v_call: TRBV4-1; cdr3_length: 15; cdr3_nt: TGCGCCAGCAGGCCTACTACAGGGCAGAACACTGAAGCTTTCTTT; cdr3_aa: CASRPTTGQNTEAFF
d_call: TRBD2; j_call: TRBJ2-3; clone_size: NA; v_call: TRBV4-1; cdr3_length: 15; cdr3_nt: TGCGCCAGCAGCCGGGGACTAGCGGGGTCAGATACGCAGTATTTT; cdr3_aa: CASSRGLAGSDTQYF
d_call: TRBD2; j_call: TRBJ2-1; clone_size: NA; v_call: TRBV5-1; cdr3_length: 14; cdr3_nt: TGCGCCAGCAGCAAGCGGGGGGACTACAATGAGCAGTTCTTC; cdr3_aa: CASSKRGDYNEQFF
d_call: NA; j_call: TRBJ1-2; clone_size: NA; v_call: TRBV4-3; cdr3_length: 18; cdr3_nt: TGCGCCAGCAGCCAAGCCTACTCGGGGGGCGCATCGGGGTATGGCTACACCTTC; cdr3_aa: CASSQAYSGGASGYGYTF
d_call: NA; j_call: TRBJ1-1; clone_size: NA; v_call: TRBV7-9; cdr3_length: 14; cdr3_nt: TGTGCCAGCAGCTTAGGCCAATCAGGGGCTGAAGCTTTCTTT; cdr3_aa: CASSLGQSGAEAFF
d_call: TRBD1; j_call: TRBJ1-2; clone_size: few; v_call: TRBV28; cdr3_length: 16; cdr3_nt: TGTGCCAGCAGTTTGAATTCCGGGACAGGGTCCTATGGCTACACCTTC; cdr3_aa: CASSLNSGTGSYGYTF
d_call: NA; j_call: TRBJ2-5; clone_size: NA; v_call: TRBV5-4; cdr3_length: 13; cdr3_nt: TGTGCCAGCAGCTACGGGACTTGGGAGACCCAGTACTTC; cdr3_aa: CASSYGTWETQYF
d_call: TRBD1; j_call: TRBJ1-2; clone_size: NA; v_call: TRBV9; cdr3_length: 17; cdr3_nt: TGTGCCAGCAGCTCAACACAACGACAGGGGGCATCGGGTGGCTACACCTTC; cdr3_aa: CASSSTQRQGASGGYTF
d_call: NA; j_call: TRBJ2-5; clone_size: NA; v_call: TRBV5-1; cdr3_length: 13; cdr3_nt: TGCGCCAGCAGCTTCCAGGGGCCGGAGACCCAGTACTTC; cdr3_aa: CASSFQGPETQYF
d_call: NA; j_call: TRBJ2-2; clone_size: few; v_call: TRBV5-4; cdr3_length: 13; cdr3_nt: TGTGCCAGCAGCGCCGGACAGACCGGGGAGCTGTTTTTT; cdr3_aa: CASSAGQTGELFF
d_call: TRBD1; j_call: TRBJ2-5; clone_size: NA; v_call: TRBV28; cdr3_length: 12; cdr3_nt: TGTGCCACAGGGGGACCCAAGGAGACCCAGTACTTC; cdr3_aa: CATGGPKETQYF
d_call: TRBD2; j_call: TRBJ2-2; clone_size: NA; v_call: TRBV7-9; cdr3_length: 14; cdr3_nt: TGTGCCAGCAGCTCCAGACTAGCCAACGGGGAGCTGTTTTTT; cdr3_aa: CASSSRLANGELFF
d_call: NA; j_call: TRBJ2-1; clone_size: NA; v_call: TRBV6-4; cdr3_length: 15; cdr3_nt: TGTGCCAGCACCTCGGTCCTGTCGTCCTACAATGAGCAGTTCTTC; cdr3_aa: CASTSVLSSYNEQFF
d_call: NA; j_call: TRBJ2-3; clone_size: once; v_call: TRBV28; cdr3_length: 14; cdr3_nt: TGTGCCAGCAGTTTATCGGGGGTACCAGATACGCAGTATTTT; cdr3_aa: CASSLSGVPDTQYF
d_call: TRBD1; j_call: TRBJ1-2; clone_size: NA; v_call: TRBV14; cdr3_length: 19; cdr3_nt: TGTGCCAGCAGCCAAGATTCCGTCGGGGACAGGGGCCTTAACTATGGCTACACCTTC; cdr3_aa: CASSQDSVGDRGLNYGYTF
d_call: TRBD2; j_call: TRBJ2-1; clone_size: NA; v_call: TRBV5-4; cdr3_length: 15; cdr3_nt: TGTGCCAGCAGCCCCGGGACTAGCGGGTACAATGAGCAGTTCTTC; cdr3_aa: CASSPGTSGYNEQFF